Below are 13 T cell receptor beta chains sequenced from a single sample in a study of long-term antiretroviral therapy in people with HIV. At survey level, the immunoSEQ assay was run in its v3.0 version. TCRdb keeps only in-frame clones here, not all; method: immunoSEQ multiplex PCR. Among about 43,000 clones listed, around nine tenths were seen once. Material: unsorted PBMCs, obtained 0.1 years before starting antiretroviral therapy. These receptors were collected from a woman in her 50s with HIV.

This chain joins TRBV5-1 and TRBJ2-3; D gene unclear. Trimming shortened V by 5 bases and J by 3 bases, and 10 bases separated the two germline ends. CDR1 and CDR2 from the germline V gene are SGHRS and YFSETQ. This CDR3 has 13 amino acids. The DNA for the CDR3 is TGCGCCAGCAGATGGGAAGTAACAGATACGCAGTATTTT. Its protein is CASRWEVTDTQYF.

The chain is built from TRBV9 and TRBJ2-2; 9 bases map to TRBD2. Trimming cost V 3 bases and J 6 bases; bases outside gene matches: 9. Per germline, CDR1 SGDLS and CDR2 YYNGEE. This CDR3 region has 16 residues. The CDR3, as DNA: TGTGCCAGCAGCGCCCGAGCGGGGGGCCGCTCCGGGGAGCTGTTTTTT. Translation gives CASSARAGGRSGELFF.

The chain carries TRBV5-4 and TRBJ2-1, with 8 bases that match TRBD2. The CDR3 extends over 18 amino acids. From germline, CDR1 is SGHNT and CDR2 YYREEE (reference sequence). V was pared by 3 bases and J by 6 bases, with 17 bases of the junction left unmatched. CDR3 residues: CASSSGVGRGGLLNEQFF. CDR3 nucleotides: TGTGCCAGCAGCTCTGGCGTGGGTCGGGGGGGCCTTCTCAATGAGCAGTTCTTC.

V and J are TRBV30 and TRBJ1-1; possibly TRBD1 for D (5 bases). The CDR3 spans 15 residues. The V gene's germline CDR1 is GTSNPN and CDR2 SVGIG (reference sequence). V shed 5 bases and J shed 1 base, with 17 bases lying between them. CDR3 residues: CAWHPGLTANTEAFF. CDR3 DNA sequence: TGTGCCTGGCACCCGGGGTTGACAGCGAACACTGAAGCTTTCTTT.

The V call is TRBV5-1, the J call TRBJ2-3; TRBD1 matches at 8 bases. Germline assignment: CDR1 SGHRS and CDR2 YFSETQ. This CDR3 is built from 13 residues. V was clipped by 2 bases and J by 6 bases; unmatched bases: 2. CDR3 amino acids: CASSFPGGDTQYF. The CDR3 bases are TGCGCCAGCAGCTTCCCAGGGGGCGATACGCAGTATTTT.

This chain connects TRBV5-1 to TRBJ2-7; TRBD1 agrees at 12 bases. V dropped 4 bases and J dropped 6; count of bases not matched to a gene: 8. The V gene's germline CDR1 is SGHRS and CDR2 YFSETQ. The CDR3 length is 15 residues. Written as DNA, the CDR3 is TGCGCCAGCAGCCCGACCGGGACAGGGGGCTCCGAGCAGTACTTC. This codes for CASSPTGTGGSEQYF. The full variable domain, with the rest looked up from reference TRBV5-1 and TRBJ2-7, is KAGVTQTPRYLIKTRGQQVTLSCSPISGHRSVSWYQQTPGQGLQFLFEYFSETQRNKGNFPGRFSGRQFSNSRSEMNVSTLELGDSALYLCASSPTGTGGSEQYFGPGTRLTVT.

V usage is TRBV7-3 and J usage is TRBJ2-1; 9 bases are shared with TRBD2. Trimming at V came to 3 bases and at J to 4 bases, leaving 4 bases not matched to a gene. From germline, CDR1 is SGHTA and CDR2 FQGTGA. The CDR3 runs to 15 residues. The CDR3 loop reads CASSLSGGTYNEQFF. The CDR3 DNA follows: TGTGCCAGCAGCTTGAGCGGGGGGACGTACAATGAGCAGTTCTTC.

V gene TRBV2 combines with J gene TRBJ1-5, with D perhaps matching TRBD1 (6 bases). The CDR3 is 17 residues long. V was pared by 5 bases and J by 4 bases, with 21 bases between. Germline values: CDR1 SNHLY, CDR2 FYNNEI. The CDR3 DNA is TGTGCCAGCAGTTGGGGACCAAATGGGGGGCTGAATCAGCCCCAGCATTTT. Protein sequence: CASSWGPNGGLNQPQHF.

The CDR3 sequence: CASSLGRVAGAYEQYF. CDR3 nucleotides: TGTGCCAGCAGCTTAGGGAGGGTAGCGGGGGCCTACGAGCAGTACTTC. The gene calls are TRBV7-8 and TRBJ2-7; 9 nucleotides agree with TRBD2. This CDR3 comprises 16 residues. V dropped 1 base and J dropped 2; count of bases not matched to a gene: 6. The germline V gene has CDR1 SGHVS and CDR2 FQNEAQ.

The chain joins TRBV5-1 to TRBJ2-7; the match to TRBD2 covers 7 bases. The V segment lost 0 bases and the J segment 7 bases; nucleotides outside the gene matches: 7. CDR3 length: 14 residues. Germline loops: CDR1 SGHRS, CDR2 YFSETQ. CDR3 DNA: TGCGCCAGCAGCTTGGCCGCGGGGGTCGGTGAGCAGTACTTC. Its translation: CASSLAAGVGEQYF. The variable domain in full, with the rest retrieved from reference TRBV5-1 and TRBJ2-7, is KAGVTQTPRYLIKTRGQQVTLSCSPISGHRSVSWYQQTPGQGLQFLFEYFSETQRNKGNFPGRFSGRQFSNSRSEMNVSTLELGDSALYLCASSLAAGVGEQYFGPGTRLTVT.

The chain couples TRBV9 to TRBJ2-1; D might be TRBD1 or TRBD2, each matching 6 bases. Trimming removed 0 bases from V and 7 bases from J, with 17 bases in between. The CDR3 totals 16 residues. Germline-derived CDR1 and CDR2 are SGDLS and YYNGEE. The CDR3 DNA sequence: TGTGCCAGCAGCGTAGGAGGGGGGAGGATCGGGAATGAGCAGTTCTTC. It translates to CASSVGGGRIGNEQFF.

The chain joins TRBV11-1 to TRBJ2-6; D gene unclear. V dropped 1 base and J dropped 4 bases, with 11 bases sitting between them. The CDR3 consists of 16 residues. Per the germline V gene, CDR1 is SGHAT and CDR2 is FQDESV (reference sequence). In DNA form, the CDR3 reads TGTGCCAGCAGCTTAGGTCCGGGTTCCGGGGCCAACGTCCTGACTTTC. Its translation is CASSLGPGSGANVLTF.

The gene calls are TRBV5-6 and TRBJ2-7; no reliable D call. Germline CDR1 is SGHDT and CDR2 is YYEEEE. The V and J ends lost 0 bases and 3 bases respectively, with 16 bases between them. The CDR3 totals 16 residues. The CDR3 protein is CASSLGGQSSGYEQYF. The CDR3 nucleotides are TGTGCCAGCAGCTTGGGTGGGCAGTCGTCGGGCTACGAGCAGTACTTC.